The clone carrying this T cell receptor (beta chain) came up once. The sample comes from a study of control samples from healthy donors and cancer patients. Assay used: immunoSEQ multiplex PCR; TCRdb lists only in-frame clones, some missing. The sample comprises 95,000 to 120,000 clones, approximately 80% of which are singletons, and 5% to 8.5% rests with the top ten. With 6 bases clipped from V and 0 bases from J, the junction kept 9 bases outside the gene matches. From germline, CDR1 is SNHLY and CDR2 FYNNEI. The CDR3 runs 16 residues. The origin of this receptor is a man aged 18-30 years in good health. V usage is TRBV2 and J usage is TRBJ2-7; 9 bases are a match to TRBD2. Sequencing input: blood. DNA for the CDR3: TGTGCCAGCAGAATCCTTAGCGGGGGAGACTCCTACGAGCAGTACTTC. It codes for CASRILSGGDSYEQYF.